This T cell receptor (beta chain) is drawn from a study of cytomegalovirus exposure and HLA in healthy donors. Study-wide points: Investigators reported 150 to 200 TCR beta chains as tied to cytomegalovirus. Despite most TCR sequences being rare, some public TCRs occurred in many donors.

V was trimmed by 5 bases and J by 7 bases, leaving 21 bases between them. The CDR3 length is 15 residues. Germline V gene data show CDR1 as MDHEN and CDR2 as SYDVKM. The donors were members of the validation cohort, which comprised more than 90 subjects and was separate from the first cohort of 600 to 850 subjects. Note on this clone: Its antigen is currently unknown.

Using immunoSEQ multiplex PCR, the repertoire was profiled, and TCRdb retains in-frame clones only, with some absent. In the table there are 130,000 to 150,000 clones, almost 85% of which are singletons. Material: PBMCs. This chain links TRBV28 with TRBJ2-7; D possibly corresponds to TRBD1 (6 bases). This receptor was taken from a woman aged 25-40 years in good health and CMV-seronegative. DNA of the CDR3: TGTGCCAGCAGTCCGGCCGGGACACACTCGGGAGAGCAGTACTTC. It encodes CASSPAGTHSGEQYF.